These T cell receptor beta chains were read from a single sample in a study of type 1 and type 2 diabetes patients. TCRdb reanalysed the multiplex PCR reads using MiXCR and keeps one entry per CDR3 protein. The repertoire holds approximately 260,000 distinct CDR3 sequences, with 45% to 60% as singletons. The sequencing input was peripheral blood mononuclear cells (PBMCs). Every receptor here comes from a man in his late teens or twenties with type 2 diabetes. Each CDR3 is given with its conserved first and last residue. Fields, in order: J gene, clone size, D gene, V gene, CDR3 protein, CDR3 DNA. The D gene is left open where the match is weak. A clone size is listed for some rows: how often the clone was seen (once, few, many), or a class if it is expanded.

J: TRBJ1-1
size: -
D: -
V: TRBV5-1
CDR3: CASSFPGRNTEAFF
DNA: TGCGCCAGCAGCTTCCCAGGACGGAACACTGAAGCTTTCTTT

J: TRBJ2-7
size: -
D: TRBD1
V: TRBV19
CDR3: CASSMKSGTGGIYEQYF
DNA: TGTGCCAGTAGTATGAAGTCCGGGACAGGGGGAATCTACGAGCAGTACTTC

J: TRBJ1-5
size: few
D: -
V: TRBV19
CDR3: CAWSVGGGQPQHF
DNA: TGTGCCTGGAGTGTGGGGGGTGGTCAGCCCCAGCATTTT

J: TRBJ2-7
size: -
D: -
V: TRBV11-2
CDR3: CASSLRETALYEQYF
DNA: TGTGCCAGCAGCTTAAGGGAAACAGCATTGTACGAGCAGTACTTC

J: TRBJ1-1
size: -
D: -
V: TRBV29-1
CDR3: CSVAEGAGTEAFF
DNA: TGCAGCGTTGCCGAAGGGGCCGGTACTGAAGCTTTCTTT

J: TRBJ2-5
size: few
D: TRBD2
V: TRBV6-5
CDR3: CASSYSLGLAGVETQYF
DNA: TGTGCCAGCAGTTACTCCCTCGGACTAGCGGGGGTGGAGACCCAGTACTTC

J: TRBJ1-2
size: -
D: -
V: TRBV28
CDR3: CASSPLVGAGYTF
DNA: TGTGCCAGCAGTCCCTTGGTGGGGGCGGGCTACACCTTC

J: TRBJ2-5
size: few
D: -
V: TRBV6-5
CDR3: CASRSEVPTETQYF
DNA: TGTGCCAGCAGGAGTGAGGTACCCACGGAGACCCAGTACTTC

J: TRBJ1-1
size: -
D: -
V: TRBV30
CDR3: CAWSSIRGGGGNTEAFF
DNA: TGTGCCTGGAGTTCAATCCGGGGGGGTGGAGGTAACACTGAAGCTTTCTTT

J: TRBJ2-1
size: -
D: -
V: TRBV12-3/TRBV12-4
CDR3: CASSFSSLSSYNEQFF
DNA: TGTGCCAGCAGCTTTTCTAGCCTGAGCTCCTACAATGAGCAGTTCTTC

J: TRBJ1-4
size: few
D: TRBD1
V: TRBV20-1
CDR3: CSARQGSEKLFF
DNA: TGCAGTGCGAGACAGGGGAGTGAAAAACTGTTTTTT

J: TRBJ1-1
size: -
D: -
V: TRBV27
CDR3: CASSLQATGTEAFF
DNA: TGTGCCAGCAGTCTACAGGCCACGGGCACTGAAGCTTTCTTT

J: TRBJ1-6
size: -
D: -
V: TRBV6-5
CDR3: CAISEDGVGGFDVF
DNA: TGTGCCATCAGTGAAGACGGGGTTGGGGGGTTTGATGTTTTT

J: TRBJ1-2
size: few
D: TRBD1
V: TRBV6-6
CDR3: CAISEGQGYYGYTF
DNA: TGTGCCATCAGTGAGGGACAGGGGTACTATGGCTACACCTTC

J: TRBJ1-5
size: many
D: -
V: TRBV12-3/TRBV12-4
CDR3: CASSLGQPQHF
DNA: TGTGCCAGCAGTTTGGGTCAGCCCCAGCATTTT

J: TRBJ1-5
size: -
D: -
V: TRBV6-5
CDR3: CASSYSQYSNQPQHF
DNA: TGTGCCAGCAGTTACTCCCAATATAGCAATCAGCCCCAGCATTTT

J: TRBJ1-2
size: -
D: TRBD1
V: TRBV7-3
CDR3: CASSAPSRDSPQQSGGYTF
DNA: TGTGCCAGCAGTGCTCCCTCTCGGGACAGTCCTCAACAATCGGGTGGCTACACCTTC

J: TRBJ1-1
size: -
D: TRBD1
V: TRBV15
CDR3: CATSTRTGLAEAFF
DNA: TGTGCCACCAGCACCCGGACAGGGCTGGCTGAAGCTTTCTTT

J: TRBJ1-5
size: few
D: -
V: TRBV6-1
CDR3: CASSQPQHF
DNA: TGTGCCAGCAGCCAGCCCCAGCATTTT

J: TRBJ2-7
size: few
D: TRBD2
V: TRBV2
CDR3: CASSDVGLAYEQYF
DNA: TGTGCCAGCAGTGACGTTGGACTAGCCTACGAGCAGTACTTC

J: TRBJ1-1
size: -
D: -
V: TRBV25-1
CDR3: CASSEGGRTEAFF
DNA: TGTGCCAGCAGTGAAGGGGGTCGCACTGAAGCTTTCTTT

J: TRBJ2-1
size: few
D: TRBD1
V: TRBV15
CDR3: CATRPGQGRNEQFF
DNA: TGTGCCACCAGGCCGGGACAGGGTAGGAATGAGCAGTTCTTC

J: TRBJ1-5
size: many
D: TRBD1
V: TRBV19
CDR3: CASSIDRVVNQPQHF
DNA: TGTGCCAGTAGTATCGACAGGGTAGTCAATCAGCCCCAGCATTTT

J: TRBJ2-5
size: -
D: -
V: TRBV7-2
CDR3: CASSLFAKETQYF
DNA: TGTGCCAGCAGCTTATTCGCGAAAGAGACCCAGTACTTC

J: TRBJ1-5
size: -
D: -
V: TRBV7-2
CDR3: CASSLAGGGQPQHF
DNA: TGTGCCAGCAGCTTAGCCGGGGGGGGACAGCCCCAGCATTTT

J: TRBJ2-5
size: -
D: -
V: TRBV20-1
CDR3: CSASPDTVIQETQYF
DNA: TGCAGTGCTAGTCCGGATACGGTGATTCAAGAGACCCAGTACTTC

J: TRBJ1-5
size: -
D: TRBD1
V: TRBV2
CDR3: CASRGQAHSNQPQHF
DNA: TGTGCCAGCAGGGGACAGGCCCATAGCAATCAGCCCCAGCATTTT

J: TRBJ1-5
size: few
D: -
V: TRBV2
CDR3: CASKGGGQPQHF
DNA: TGTGCCAGCAAAGGGGGGGGTCAGCCCCAGCATTTT

J: TRBJ2-2
size: -
D: -
V: TRBV4-2
CDR3: CASSPAGRATDTGKLFF
DNA: TGTGCCAGCAGTCCTGCGGGGCGGGCGACTGACACCGGGAAGCTGTTTTTT

J: TRBJ1-5
size: few
D: -
V: TRBV4-2
CDR3: CASSPRQVNNQPQHF
DNA: TGTGCCAGCAGCCCCCGGCAGGTCAACAATCAGCCCCAGCATTTT

J: TRBJ1-2
size: -
D: -
V: TRBV4-3
CDR3: CASSQDPSYGYTF
DNA: TGCGCCAGCAGCCAAGACCCGTCATATGGCTACACCTTC

J: TRBJ2-1
size: -
D: TRBD2
V: TRBV30
CDR3: CASEGGSSYNEQFF
DNA: TGTGCCTCTGAGGGCGGGAGCTCCTACAATGAGCAGTTCTTC

J: TRBJ2-7
size: few
D: -
V: TRBV12-3/TRBV12-4
CDR3: CASSRDSPSPQYF
DNA: TGTGCCAGCAGTAGGGACTCCCCCTCGCCCCAGTACTTC

J: TRBJ1-2
size: -
D: -
V: TRBV5-4
CDR3: CASSLDLAGDGYTF
DNA: TGTGCCAGCAGCTTGGATCTGGCAGGGGATGGCTACACCTTC

J: TRBJ2-2
size: -
D: -
V: TRBV9
CDR3: CASSPYDRLTGELFF
DNA: TGTGCCAGCAGCCCATACGACAGGTTAACCGGGGAGCTGTTTTTT

J: TRBJ1-1
size: -
D: -
V: TRBV5-1
CDR3: CASSLIENTEAFF
DNA: TGCGCCAGCAGTCTCATCGAGAACACTGAAGCTTTCTTT

J: TRBJ2-3
size: -
D: TRBD2
V: TRBV5-1
CDR3: CASSAPGGDTQYF
DNA: TGCGCCAGCAGCGCCCCGGGGGGTGATACGCAGTATTTT

J: TRBJ1-2
size: -
D: TRBD1
V: TRBV28
CDR3: CASSSPWDREYGYTF
DNA: TGTGCCAGCAGTTCGCCCTGGGACAGGGAGTATGGCTACACCTTC

J: TRBJ2-5
size: few
D: -
V: TRBV13
CDR3: CASSSAQMGKAQYF
DNA: TGTGCCAGCAGCTCGGCCCAAATGGGCAAGGCCCAGTACTTC

J: TRBJ2-2
size: few
D: -
V: TRBV7-3
CDR3: CASSLTSGQSTGELFF
DNA: TGTGCCAGCAGCTTAACCTCGGGACAATCTACCGGGGAGCTGTTTTTT

J: TRBJ2-7
size: -
D: -
V: TRBV2
CDR3: CASSVLPPGQRVQNYF
DNA: TGTGCCAGCAGTGTTTTGCCCCCGGGACAACGAGTCCAAAACTACTTC